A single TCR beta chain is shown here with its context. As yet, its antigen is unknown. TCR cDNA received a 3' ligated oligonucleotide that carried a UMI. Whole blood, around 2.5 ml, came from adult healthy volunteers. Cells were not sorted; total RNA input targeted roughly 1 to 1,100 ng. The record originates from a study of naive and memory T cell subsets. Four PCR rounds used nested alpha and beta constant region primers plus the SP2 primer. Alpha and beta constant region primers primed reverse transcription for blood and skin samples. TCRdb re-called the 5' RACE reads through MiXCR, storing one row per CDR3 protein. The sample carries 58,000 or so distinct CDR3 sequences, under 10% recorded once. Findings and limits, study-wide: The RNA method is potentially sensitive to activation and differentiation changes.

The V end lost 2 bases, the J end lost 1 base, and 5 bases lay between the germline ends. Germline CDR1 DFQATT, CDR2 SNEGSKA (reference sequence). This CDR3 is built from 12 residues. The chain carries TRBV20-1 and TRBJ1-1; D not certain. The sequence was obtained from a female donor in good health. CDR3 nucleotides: TGCAGTGCTAGAAAGAGGAACACTGAAGCTTTCTTT. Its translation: CSARKRNTEAFF.